A selection of T cell receptor beta chains follows, all from one sample in a study of blood T cells in healthy people across ages. Each CDR3 protein gets one entry after TCRdb re-called the 5' RACE reads with MiXCR. The sample has nearly 800,000 distinct CDR3 sequences, approximately 25% seen once; the top ten hold 3% to 4%. In addition, the sample was reused for a study of T cells of mothers and their children.

The sequenced sample consisted of blood. The receptors were sampled from a boy younger than 18 in good health. Both conserved end residues are part of each CDR3. The D gene is left open where the match is weak. Size is omitted from some rows. Given values are once, few, many or a class for expanded clones.

V gene	clone size	J gene	D gene	CDR3 DNA	CDR3 protein
TRBV7-3	few	TRBJ2-5	.	TGTGCCAGCAGTCCCGGCCCCTTCCAGACCCAGTACTTC	CASSPGPFQTQYF
TRBV3-1	.	TRBJ2-5	.	TGTGCCAGCAGCCATTGGGTGGATGAGACCCAGTACTTC	CASSHWVDETQYF
TRBV6-6	.	TRBJ2-5	TRBD2	TGTGCCAGCAGTCCCGGGACTAGCTTTGAAGAGACCCAGTACTTC	CASSPGTSFEETQYF
TRBV5-1	.	TRBJ1-2	.	TGCGCCAGCAGCTTGTCGACAGGCGGCTATGGCTACACCTTC	CASSLSTGGYGYTF
TRBV6-1	few	TRBJ2-2	TRBD2	TGTGCCAGCAGTGTGCTAGCGGGAGGGAACACCGGGGAGCTGTTTTTT	CASSVLAGGNTGELFF
TRBV29-1	few	TRBJ2-5	.	TGCAGCGTAAGGACCAGACTCGCCGAGACCCAGTACTTC	CSVRTRLAETQYF
TRBV21-1	few	TRBJ2-7	.	TGTGCCAGCAGCACCGGGACTAGCGTAGCCTACGAGCAGTACTTC	CASSTGTSVAYEQYF
TRBV9	.	TRBJ1-4	TRBD1	TGTGCCAGCAGCGCGGACAGGGTGGGGGAAAAACTGTTTTTT	CASSADRVGEKLFF
TRBV5-1	few	TRBJ2-1	.	TGCGCCAGCAGCTTGGGACCCAGGGTGAACGGGGAGCAGTTCTTC	CASSLGPRVNGEQFF
TRBV20-1	.	TRBJ2-1	TRBD2	TGCAGTGCTCCAACTAGCGGGAGAGACAATGAGCAGTTCTTC	CSAPTSGRDNEQFF
TRBV28	.	TRBJ2-4	TRBD2	TGTGCCAGCAGTTTCATATCAGCGGGAGGGCTTGGGAACATTCAGTACTTC	CASSFISAGGLGNIQYF
TRBV11-2	.	TRBJ1-2	.	TGTGCCAGCAGCACTACAGGGATCTATGGCTACACCTTC	CASSTTGIYGYTF
TRBV7-6	.	TRBJ1-4	.	TGTGCCAGCAGCCGTATAGGGGCCACAAATGAAAAACTGTTTTTT	CASSRIGATNEKLFF
TRBV5-4	few	TRBJ2-7	TRBD1	TGTGCCAGCAGGGGGTCCGGGACAGGGGTCGGCGAGCAGTACTTC	CASRGSGTGVGEQYF
TRBV3-1	.	TRBJ2-7	.	TGTGCCAGCAGCCAAGGTTTAGCGGCGACCTACGAGCAGTACTTC	CASSQGLAATYEQYF
TRBV19	.	TRBJ1-5	TRBD1	TGTGCCACTCTAGGACAGGTGGGCAATCAGCCCCAGCATTTT	CATLGQVGNQPQHF
TRBV6-2/TRBV6-3	few	TRBJ2-7	.	TGTGCCAGCGGGGAGTTCTACGAGCAGTACTTC	CASGEFYEQYF
TRBV7-2	.	TRBJ2-1	.	TGTGCCAGCAGCCTAACTAGTTTACATGAGCAGCTCTTC	CASSLTSLHEQLF
TRBV6-1	.	TRBJ2-2	TRBD2	TGTGCCAGCAGTGAACTAGCGGGAGACACCGGGGAGCTGTTTTTT	CASSELAGDTGELFF
TRBV7-9	.	TRBJ2-2	.	TGTGCCAGCAGCGCAAGGGGGACTTCCACCGGGGAGCTGTTTTTT	CASSARGTSTGELFF